These 4 T cell receptor beta chains originate from one sample sequenced in a study of kidney transplant recipient with SARS-CoV-2 infection. TCRdb reanalysed the reads using MiXCR and keeps one entry per CDR3 protein. The sample carries roughly 230,000 distinct CDR3 sequences, around 30% recorded once. Sequencing used a blood sample, obtained at baseline and on approximately day 120 from a kidney transplant recipient. The source is a male patient in his thirties who had COVID-19 and was a kidney transplant recipient. Some of the T cells may derive from the graft donor.

This clonotype occurred many times. The chain employs TRBV7-9 and TRBJ2-2; D gene ambiguous. Germline CDR1 SEHNR, CDR2 FQNEAQ (reference sequence). CDR3 length: 16 amino acids. Trimming stripped 0 bases from V and 5 bases from J, with 13 bases between. In nucleotides, the CDR3 is TGTGCCAGCAGCTTAGCGGTATTATCGACTACCGGGGAGCTGTTTTTT. Protein product: CASSLAVLSTTGELFF.

This clonotype has at least ten counts. V gene TRBV10-3 combines with J gene TRBJ2-7; a weak D match, TRBD2 (5 bases). Trimming shortened V by 4 bases and J by 2 bases, and 15 bases separated the two germline ends. This CDR3 spans 15 amino acids. Germline V gives CDR1 ENHRY, CDR2 SYGVKD. CDR3 sequence (DNA): TGTGCCATCAGTGGCGAGGGTTATCAGGCCTACGAGCAGTACTTC. Translated, it gives CAISGEGYQAYEQYF.

This clonotype was observed at least ten times. This chain joins TRBV9 and TRBJ2-2; D tentatively reads TRBD1 or TRBD2 (5 bases each). Trimming took off 4 bases at V and 4 bases at J, with 20 bases between the two ends. The CDR3 loop spans 17 amino acids. Looked up from germline, CDR1 is SGDLS and CDR2 is YYNGEE. CDR3: CASSPRSSPGSTGELFF. The CDR3 DNA reads as TGTGCCAGCAGCCCCCGTTCGTCTCCAGGGAGCACCGGGGAGCTGTTTTTT.

Regarding this clonotype: This may arise from a read error, as a much more abundant clone is one base away. V gene TRBV5-6 combines with J gene TRBJ1-3; D unresolved. Germline CDR1 and CDR2: SGHDT and YYEEEE. The CDR3 totals 14 residues. The chain's CDR3 is CASGLVSAGGTIYF. The CDR3, as DNA: TGTGCCAGCGGCTTGGTATCGGCAGGAGGCACCATATATTTT.